This TCR beta chain appears in the sequencing data of a study of T cell changes during pregnancy in multiple sclerosis. With V trimmed by 1 base and J by 5 bases, 6 bases remained unmatched. This CDR3 comprises 18 residues. CDR1 is SGHTA, CDR2 FQGNSA, per germline. Here immunoSEQ multiplex PCR was the method, and the copy in TCRdb shows in-frame clones only, minus some. The sample holds some 46,000 clones, over 90% seen once. The clonotype originates from a female donor with multiple sclerosis, enrolled in a pregnancy study. The J gene is TRBJ2-1, the V gene TRBV7-2, with 15 positions matching TRBD2. This specimen was peripheral blood, taken in the third trimester of pregnancy. The CDR3 region is CASSLGTSGRARNNEQFF. For the CDR3, the DNA is TGTGCCAGCAGCTTAGGGACTAGCGGGAGGGCGCGGAACAATGAGCAGTTCTTC.